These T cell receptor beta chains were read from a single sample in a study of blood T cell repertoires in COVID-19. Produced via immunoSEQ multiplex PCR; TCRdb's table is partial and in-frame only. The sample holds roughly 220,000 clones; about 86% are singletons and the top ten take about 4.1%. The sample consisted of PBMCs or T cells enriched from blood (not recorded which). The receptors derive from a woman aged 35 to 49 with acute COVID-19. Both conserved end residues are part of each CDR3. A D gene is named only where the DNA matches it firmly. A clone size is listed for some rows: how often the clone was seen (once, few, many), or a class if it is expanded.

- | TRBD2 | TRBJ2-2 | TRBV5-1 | CASSLLRAGTNTGELFF | TGCGCCAGCAGCTTGTTGCGAGCGGGAACGAACACCGGGGAGCTGTTTTTT
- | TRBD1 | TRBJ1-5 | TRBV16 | CASSQSLLTGGSNQPQHF | TGTGCCAGCAGCCAATCCCTCTTGACAGGGGGGAGCAATCAGCCCCAGCATTTT
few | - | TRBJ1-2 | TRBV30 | CAWSRAGNYGYTF | TGTGCCTGGAGTCGGGCGGGGAACTATGGCTACACCTTC
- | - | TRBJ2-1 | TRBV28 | CASRPVQGTSSYNEQFF | TGTGCCAGCAGACCAGTTCAGGGTACAAGCTCCTACAATGAGCAGTTCTTC
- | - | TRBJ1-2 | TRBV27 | CASKRAEGGYGYTF | TGTGCCTCAAAAAGGGCGGAGGGAGGCTATGGCTACACCTTC
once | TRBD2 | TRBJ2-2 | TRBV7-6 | CASSLGRERLAGELFF | TGTGCCAGCAGCTTAGGGCGGGAGCGACTAGCCGGGGAGCTGTTTTTT
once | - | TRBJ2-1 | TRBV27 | CASSSMSDEQFF | TGTGCCAGCAGTTCGATGTCGGATGAGCAGTTCTTC
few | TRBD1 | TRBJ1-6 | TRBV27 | CASSYRGNSPLHF | TGTGCCAGCAGTTACAGGGGTAATTCACCCCTCCACTTT
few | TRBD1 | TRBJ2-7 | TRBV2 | CASSESTGTGSEQYF | TGTGCCAGCAGTGAGTCTACCGGGACAGGGTCCGAGCAGTACTTC
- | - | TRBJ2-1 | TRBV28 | CATFFPGDEQFF | TGTGCCACCTTTTTCCCGGGGGATGAGCAGTTCTTC
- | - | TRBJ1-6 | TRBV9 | CASSAIPGGNNSPLHF | TGTGCCAGCAGCGCCATCCCCGGGGGGAATAATTCACCCCTCCACTTT
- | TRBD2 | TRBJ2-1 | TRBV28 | CASSFTSTSGMPSEQFF | TGTGCCAGCAGTTTTACTTCAACTAGCGGGATGCCGAGTGAGCAGTTCTTC
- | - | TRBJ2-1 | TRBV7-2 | CASSLQGQTTYNEQFF | TGTGCCAGCAGCTTACAGGGCCAAACCACCTACAATGAGCAGTTCTTC
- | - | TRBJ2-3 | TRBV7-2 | CASSLGYLVGTQYF | TGTGCCAGCAGCTTAGGGTACCTAGTGGGTACGCAGTATTTT
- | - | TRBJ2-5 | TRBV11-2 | CASSPNEETQYF | TGTGCCAGCAGCCCGAACGAGGAGACCCAGTACTTC
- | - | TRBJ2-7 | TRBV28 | CASSTTVYEQYF | TGTGCCAGCAGCACGACAGTTTACGAGCAGTACTTC
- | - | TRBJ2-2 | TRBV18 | CASSLAGGELFF | TGTGCCAGCTCTTTGGCTGGCGGGGAGCTGTTTTTT
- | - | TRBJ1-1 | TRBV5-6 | CASSLPRGSSAEAFF | TGTGCCAGCAGCCTGCCTAGGGGGAGTAGCGCTGAAGCTTTCTTT
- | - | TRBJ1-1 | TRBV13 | CASSVPHEVGTEAFF | TGTGCCAGCAGCGTCCCGCATGAGGTGGGCACTGAAGCTTTCTTT
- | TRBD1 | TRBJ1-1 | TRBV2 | CAGSGQVNTEAFF | TGTGCCGGGTCGGGACAGGTGAACACTGAAGCTTTCTTT
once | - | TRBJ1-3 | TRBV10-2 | CASSEGALSGNTIYF | TGCGCCAGCAGTGAGGGAGCCCTCTCTGGAAACACCATATATTTT
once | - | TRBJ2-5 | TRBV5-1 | CASSLSEAGGAETQYF | TGCGCCAGCAGCTTGAGTGAGGCAGGTGGGGCAGAGACCCAGTACTTC
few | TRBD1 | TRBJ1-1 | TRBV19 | CASSIDWWTGGTEAFF | TGTGCCAGTAGTATAGATTGGTGGACAGGGGGCACTGAAGCTTTCTTT
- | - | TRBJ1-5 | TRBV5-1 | CASSFHGEAGQPQHF | TGCGCCAGCAGCTTTCATGGGGAGGCGGGTCAGCCCCAGCATTTT
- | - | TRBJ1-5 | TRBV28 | CASSSRGEGNQPQHF | TGTGCCAGCAGTTCCCGGGGGGAAGGCAATCAGCCCCAGCATTTT
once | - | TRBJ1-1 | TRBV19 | CASSLGAGNTEAFF | TGTGCCAGTAGCCTAGGGGCCGGGAACACTGAAGCTTTCTTT
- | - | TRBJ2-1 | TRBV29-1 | CSVIPPGVGNEQFF | TGCAGCGTCATCCCCCCGGGAGTGGGCAATGAGCAGTTCTTC
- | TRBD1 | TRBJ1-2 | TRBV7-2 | CASSLGGQGAQGYTF | TGTGCCAGCAGCTTAGGTGGGCAGGGGGCGCAGGGCTACACCTTC
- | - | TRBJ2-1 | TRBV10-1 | CASSDSRSNEQFF | TGCGCCAGCAGTGACTCCAGGTCCAATGAGCAGTTCTTC
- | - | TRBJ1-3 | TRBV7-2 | CASSLGAARSGNTIYF | TGTGCCAGCAGCTTAGGAGCAGCGCGCTCTGGAAACACCATATATTTT
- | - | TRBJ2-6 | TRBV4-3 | CASSQDRTVSPWANVLTF | TGCGCCAGCAGCCAAGATCGGACAGTTTCGCCCTGGGCCAACGTCCTGACTTTC
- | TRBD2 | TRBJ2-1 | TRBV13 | CASSLLAGGNEQFF | TGTGCCAGCAGCTTACTGGCGGGAGGGAATGAGCAGTTCTTC
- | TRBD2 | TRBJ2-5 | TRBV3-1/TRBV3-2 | CASSHGGGDRYQETQYF | TGTGCCAGCAGCCACGGGGGGGGAGACAGGTACCAAGAGACCCAGTACTTC
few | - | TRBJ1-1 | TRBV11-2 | CASSLLGPGAMNTEAFF | TGTGCCAGCAGCTTATTGGGTCCAGGGGCGATGAACACTGAAGCTTTCTTT
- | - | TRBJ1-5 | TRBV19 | CASSIAGSNQPQHF | TGTGCCAGTAGTATTGCAGGGAGCAATCAGCCCCAGCATTTT
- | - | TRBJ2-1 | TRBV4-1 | CASSQESPLNEQFF | TGCGCCAGCAGCCAAGAATCCCCGTTAAATGAGCAGTTCTTC
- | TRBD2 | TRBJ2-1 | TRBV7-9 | CASSSRLAGGSNEQFF | TGTGCCAGCAGCTCTAGACTAGCGGGAGGAAGCAATGAGCAGTTCTTC
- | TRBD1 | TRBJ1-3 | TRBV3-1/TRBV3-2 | CASSQRTGRHSGNTIYF | TGTGCCAGCAGCCAAAGGACAGGGCGACACTCTGGAAACACCATATATTTT
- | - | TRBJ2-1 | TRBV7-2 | CASSPGNSYNEQFF | TGTGCCAGCAGCCCAGGGAACTCCTACAATGAGCAGTTCTTC
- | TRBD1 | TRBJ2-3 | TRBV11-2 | CASRSFRGRGTDTQYF | TGTGCCAGCAGGTCCTTCAGGGGGAGAGGCACAGATACGCAGTATTTT
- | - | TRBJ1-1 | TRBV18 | CASSPKGMGMNTEAFF | TGTGCCAGCTCACCTAAGGGGATGGGGATGAACACTGAAGCTTTCTTT
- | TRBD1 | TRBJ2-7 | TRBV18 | CASSPGGQGGYEQYF | TGTGCCAGCTCACCTGGGGGACAGGGGGGCTACGAGCAGTACTTC
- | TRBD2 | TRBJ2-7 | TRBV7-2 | CASSLTRGRLEQYF | TGTGCCAGCAGCTTAACTCGCGGGAGGCTCGAGCAGTACTTC
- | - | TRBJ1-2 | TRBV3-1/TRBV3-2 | CASSDPGFYYGYTF | TGTGCCAGCAGCGACCCAGGGTTTTACTATGGCTACACCTTC
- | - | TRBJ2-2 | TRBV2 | CASRKERSTGELFF | TGTGCCAGCAGGAAAGAGCGTTCCACCGGGGAGCTGTTTTTT
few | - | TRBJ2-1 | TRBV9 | CASSVAMKRSYNEQFF | TGTGCCAGCAGCGTAGCTATGAAACGCTCCTACAATGAGCAGTTCTTC
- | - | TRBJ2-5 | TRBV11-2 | CASSLGGLPGETQYF | TGTGCCAGCAGCTTAGGGGGGCTACCGGGGGAGACCCAGTACTTC
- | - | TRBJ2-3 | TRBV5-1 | CASSLLRASGTQYF | TGCGCCAGCAGCCTACTACGAGCCTCCGGTACGCAGTATTTT
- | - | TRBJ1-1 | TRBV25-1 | CASLPTYGATEAFF | TGTGCCAGCCTCCCGACATATGGGGCCACTGAAGCTTTCTTT
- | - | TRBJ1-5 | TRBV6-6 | CASSYPGRGREPQHF | TGTGCCAGCAGCTACCCCGGACGCGGGCGGGAGCCCCAGCATTTT
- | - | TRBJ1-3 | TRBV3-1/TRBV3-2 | CASSQDRALGNTIYF | TGTGCCAGCAGCCAAGATAGAGCTCTTGGAAACACCATATATTTT
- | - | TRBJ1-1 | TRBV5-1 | CASSLDTNTEAFF | TGCGCCAGCAGCTTGGACACGAACACTGAAGCTTTCTTT
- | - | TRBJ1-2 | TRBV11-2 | CASSSPGGYGYTF | TGTGCCAGCAGCTCGCCCGGGGGCTATGGCTACACCTTC
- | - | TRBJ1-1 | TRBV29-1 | CSVGGLNTEAFF | TGCAGCGTTGGAGGGCTGAACACTGAAGCTTTCTTT